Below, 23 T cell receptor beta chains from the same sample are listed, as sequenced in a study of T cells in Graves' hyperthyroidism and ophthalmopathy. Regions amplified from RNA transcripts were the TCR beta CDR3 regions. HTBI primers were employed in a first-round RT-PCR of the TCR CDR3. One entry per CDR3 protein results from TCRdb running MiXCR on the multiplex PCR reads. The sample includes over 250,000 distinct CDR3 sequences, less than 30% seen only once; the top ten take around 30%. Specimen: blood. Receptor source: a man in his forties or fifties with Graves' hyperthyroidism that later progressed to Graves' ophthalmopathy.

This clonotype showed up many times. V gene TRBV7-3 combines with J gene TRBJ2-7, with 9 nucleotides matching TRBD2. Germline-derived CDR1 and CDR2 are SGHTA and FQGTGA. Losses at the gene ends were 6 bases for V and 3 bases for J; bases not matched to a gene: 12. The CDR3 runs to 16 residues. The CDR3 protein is CASSSRAPSGIYEQYF. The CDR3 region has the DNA TGTGCCAGCAGTTCCCGCGCTCCTAGCGGGATCTACGAGCAGTACTTC. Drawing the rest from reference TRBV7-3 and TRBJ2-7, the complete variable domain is GAGVSQTPSNKVTEKGKYVELRCDPISGHTALYWYRQSLGQGPEFLIYFQGTGAADDSGLPNDRFFAVRPEGSVSTLKIQRTERGDSAVYLCASSSRAPSGIYEQYFGPGTRLTVT.

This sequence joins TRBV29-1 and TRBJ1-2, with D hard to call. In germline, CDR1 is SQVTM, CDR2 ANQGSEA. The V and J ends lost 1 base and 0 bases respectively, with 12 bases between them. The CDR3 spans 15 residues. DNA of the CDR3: TGCAGCGTTGAAGGGCGTGTGATAGCTAACTATGGCTACACCTTC. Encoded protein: CSVEGRVIANYGYTF.

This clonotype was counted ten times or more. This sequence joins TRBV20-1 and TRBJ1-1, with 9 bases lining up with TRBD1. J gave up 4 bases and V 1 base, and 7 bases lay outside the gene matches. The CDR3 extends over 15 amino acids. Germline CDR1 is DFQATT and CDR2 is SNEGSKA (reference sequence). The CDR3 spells CSARASGTGSTEAFF. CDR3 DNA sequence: TGCAGTGCTAGAGCATCCGGGACAGGGAGCACTGAAGCTTTCTTT.

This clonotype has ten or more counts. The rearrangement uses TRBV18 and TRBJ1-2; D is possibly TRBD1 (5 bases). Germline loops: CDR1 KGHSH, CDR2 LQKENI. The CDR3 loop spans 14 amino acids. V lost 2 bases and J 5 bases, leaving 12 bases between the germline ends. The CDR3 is CASSPGGEGYGYTF. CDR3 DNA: TGTGCCAGCTCACCAGGGGGAGAAGGGTATGGCTACACCTTC.

The CDR3 region has the DNA TGTGCCAGCAGTTCACGGACAGGCTCTGGAAACACCATATATTTT. Translating gives CASSSRTGSGNTIYF. The chain couples TRBV28 to TRBJ1-3, with 7 bases that match TRBD1. This CDR3 has 15 amino acids. J lost 0 bases, V lost 4 bases, and 3 bases had no gene match. Germline values: CDR1 MDHEN, CDR2 SYDVKM.

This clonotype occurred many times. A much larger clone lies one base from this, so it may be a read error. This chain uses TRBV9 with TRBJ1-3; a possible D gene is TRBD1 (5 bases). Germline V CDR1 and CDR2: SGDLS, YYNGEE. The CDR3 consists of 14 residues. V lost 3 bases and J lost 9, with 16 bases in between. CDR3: CASSAGGDRGTIYF. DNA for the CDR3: TGTGCCAGCAGCGCTGGGGGTGATAGGGGCACCATATATTTT.

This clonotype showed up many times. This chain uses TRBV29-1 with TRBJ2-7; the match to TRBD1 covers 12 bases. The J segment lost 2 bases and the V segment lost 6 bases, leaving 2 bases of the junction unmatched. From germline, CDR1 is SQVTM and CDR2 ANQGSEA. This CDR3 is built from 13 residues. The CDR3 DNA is TGCAGCGTCGGGACAGGGGGCCCCTACGAGCAGTACTTC. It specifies CSVGTGGPYEQYF.

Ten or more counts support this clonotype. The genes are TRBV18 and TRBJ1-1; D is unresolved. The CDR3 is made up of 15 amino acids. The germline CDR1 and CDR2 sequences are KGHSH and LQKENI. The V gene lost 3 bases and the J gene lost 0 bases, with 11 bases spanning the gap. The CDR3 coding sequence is TGTGCCAGCTCACCGGGCCAGATTGTGAACACTGAAGCTTTCTTT. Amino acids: CASSPGQIVNTEAFF.

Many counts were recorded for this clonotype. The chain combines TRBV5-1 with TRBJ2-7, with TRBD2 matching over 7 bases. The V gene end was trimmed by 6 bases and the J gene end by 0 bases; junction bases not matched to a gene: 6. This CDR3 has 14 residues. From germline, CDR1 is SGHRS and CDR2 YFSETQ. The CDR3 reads CASTRGGSSYEQYF. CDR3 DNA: TGCGCCAGCACCCGGGGCGGGAGCTCCTACGAGCAGTACTTC.

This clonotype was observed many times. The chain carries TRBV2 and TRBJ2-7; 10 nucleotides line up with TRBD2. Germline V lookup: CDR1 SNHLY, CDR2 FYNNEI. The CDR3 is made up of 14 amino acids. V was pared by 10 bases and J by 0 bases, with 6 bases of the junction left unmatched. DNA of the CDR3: TGTGCCACCTCGCGGACTAGCGGCTCCTACGAGCAGTACTTC. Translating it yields CATSRTSGSYEQYF.

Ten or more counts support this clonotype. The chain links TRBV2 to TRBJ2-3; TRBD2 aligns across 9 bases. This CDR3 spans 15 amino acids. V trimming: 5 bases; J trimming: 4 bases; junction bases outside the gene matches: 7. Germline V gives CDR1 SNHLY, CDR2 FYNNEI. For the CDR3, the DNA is TGTGCCAGCAGTCCCCGGACTAGCGAGTCAGATACGCAGTATTTT. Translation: CASSPRTSESDTQYF.

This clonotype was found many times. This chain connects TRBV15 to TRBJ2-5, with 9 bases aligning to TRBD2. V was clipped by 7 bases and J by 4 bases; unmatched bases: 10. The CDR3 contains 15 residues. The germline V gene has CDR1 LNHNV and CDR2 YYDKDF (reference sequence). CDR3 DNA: TGTGCCACCACCCCGCGAGGTAGCGGGAGAGAGACCCAGTACTTC. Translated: CATTPRGSGRETQYF.

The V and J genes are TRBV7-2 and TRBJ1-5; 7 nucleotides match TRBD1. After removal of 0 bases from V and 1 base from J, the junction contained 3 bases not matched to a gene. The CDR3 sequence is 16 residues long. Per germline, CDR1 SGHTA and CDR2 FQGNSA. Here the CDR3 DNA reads TGTGCCAGCAGCTTAGCAGGGGGCGTAAGCAATCAGCCCCAGCATTTT. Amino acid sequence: CASSLAGGVSNQPQHF.

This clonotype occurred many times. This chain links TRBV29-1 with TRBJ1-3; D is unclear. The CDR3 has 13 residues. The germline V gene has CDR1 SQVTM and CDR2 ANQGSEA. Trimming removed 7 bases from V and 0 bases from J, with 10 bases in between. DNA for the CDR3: TGCAGCGCCCAATGGGGCTCTGGAAACACCATATATTTT. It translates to CSAQWGSGNTIYF. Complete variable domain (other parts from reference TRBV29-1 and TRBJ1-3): SAVISQKPSRDICQRGTSLTIQCQVDSQVTMMFWYRQQPGQSLTLIATANQGSEATYESGFVIDKFPISRPNLTFSTLTVSNMSPEDSSIYLCSAQWGSGNTIYFGEGSWLTVV.

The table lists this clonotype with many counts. The CDR3 sequence is CASSRPLISYEQYF. The CDR3 DNA reads TGTGCCAGCTCTCGCCCATTAATTTCCTACGAGCAGTACTTC. The rearrangement joins TRBV28 to TRBJ2-7; D remains ambiguous. V was trimmed by 8 bases and J by 1 base, leaving 15 bases between them. Germline V lookup: CDR1 MDHEN, CDR2 SYDVKM. This CDR3 comprises 14 residues. Variable domain in full (rest from reference TRBV28 and TRBJ2-7): DVKVTQSSRYLVKRTGEKVFLECVQDMDHENMFWYRQDPGLGLRLIYFSYDVKMKEKGDIPEGYSVSREKKERFSLILESASTNQTSMYLCASSRPLISYEQYFGPGTRLTVT.

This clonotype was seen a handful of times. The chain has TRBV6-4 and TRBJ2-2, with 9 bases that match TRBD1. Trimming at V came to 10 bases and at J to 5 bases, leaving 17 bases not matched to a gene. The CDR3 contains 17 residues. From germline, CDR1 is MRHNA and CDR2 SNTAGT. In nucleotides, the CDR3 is TGTGCCACAAATGGGATTGGAGGACAGGGGAGGACCGGGGAGCTGTTTTTT. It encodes CATNGIGGQGRTGELFF.

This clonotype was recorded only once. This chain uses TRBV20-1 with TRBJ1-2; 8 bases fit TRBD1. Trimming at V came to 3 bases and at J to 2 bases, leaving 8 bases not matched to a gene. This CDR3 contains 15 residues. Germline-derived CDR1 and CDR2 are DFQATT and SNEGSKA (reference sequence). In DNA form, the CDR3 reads TGCAGTGCTAGCTCACAGGGGGTGGGGAACTATGGCTACACCTTC. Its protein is CSASSQGVGNYGYTF.

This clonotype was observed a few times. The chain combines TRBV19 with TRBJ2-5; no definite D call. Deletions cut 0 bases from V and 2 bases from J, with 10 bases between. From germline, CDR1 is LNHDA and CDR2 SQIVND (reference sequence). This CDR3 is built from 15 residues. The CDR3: CASSIDSAGQETQYF. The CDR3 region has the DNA TGTGCCAGTAGTATAGATTCGGCAGGTCAAGAGACCCAGTACTTC.

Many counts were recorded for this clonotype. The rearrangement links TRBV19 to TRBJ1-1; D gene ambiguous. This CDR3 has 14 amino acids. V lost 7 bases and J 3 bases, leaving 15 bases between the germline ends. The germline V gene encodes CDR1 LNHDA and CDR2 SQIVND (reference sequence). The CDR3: CASKSGRADTEAFF. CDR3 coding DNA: TGTGCCAGTAAATCGGGGAGGGCGGACACTGAAGCTTTCTTT. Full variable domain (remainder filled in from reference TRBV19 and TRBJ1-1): DGGITQSPKYLFRKEGQNVTLSCEQNLNHDAMYWYRQDPGQGLRLIYYSQIVNDFQKGDIAEGYSVSREKKESFPLTVTSAQKNPTAFYLCASKSGRADTEAFFGQGTRLTVV.

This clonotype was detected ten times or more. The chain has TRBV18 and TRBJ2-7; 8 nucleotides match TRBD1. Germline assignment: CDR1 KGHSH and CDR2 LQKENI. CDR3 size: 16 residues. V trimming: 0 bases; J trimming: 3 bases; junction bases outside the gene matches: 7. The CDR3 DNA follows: TGTGCCAGCTCACCACCAAAAACAGGGGGATTCTACGAGCAGTACTTC. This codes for CASSPPKTGGFYEQYF.

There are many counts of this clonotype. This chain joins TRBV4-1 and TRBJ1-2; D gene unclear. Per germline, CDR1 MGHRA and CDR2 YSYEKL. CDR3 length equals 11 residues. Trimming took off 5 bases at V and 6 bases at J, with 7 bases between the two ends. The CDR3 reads CASSSSDGYTF. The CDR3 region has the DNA TGCGCCAGCAGCTCCTCGGATGGCTACACCTTC.

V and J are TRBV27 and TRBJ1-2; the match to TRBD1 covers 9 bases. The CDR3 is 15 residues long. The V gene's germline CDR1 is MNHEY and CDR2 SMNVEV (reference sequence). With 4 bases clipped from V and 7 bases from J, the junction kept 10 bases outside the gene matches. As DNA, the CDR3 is TGTGCCAGCAGTTCCCAATACAGGGGGCCGTCTGGCTACACCTTC. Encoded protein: CASSSQYRGPSGYTF.

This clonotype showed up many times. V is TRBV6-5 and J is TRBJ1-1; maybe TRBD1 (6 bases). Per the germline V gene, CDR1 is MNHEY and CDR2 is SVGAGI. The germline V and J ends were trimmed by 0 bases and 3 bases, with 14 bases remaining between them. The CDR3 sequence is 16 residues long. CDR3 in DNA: TGTGCCAGCAGTTACTCGAAACTCGCAGGGGACACTGAAGCTTTCTTT. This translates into CASSYSKLAGDTEAFF.